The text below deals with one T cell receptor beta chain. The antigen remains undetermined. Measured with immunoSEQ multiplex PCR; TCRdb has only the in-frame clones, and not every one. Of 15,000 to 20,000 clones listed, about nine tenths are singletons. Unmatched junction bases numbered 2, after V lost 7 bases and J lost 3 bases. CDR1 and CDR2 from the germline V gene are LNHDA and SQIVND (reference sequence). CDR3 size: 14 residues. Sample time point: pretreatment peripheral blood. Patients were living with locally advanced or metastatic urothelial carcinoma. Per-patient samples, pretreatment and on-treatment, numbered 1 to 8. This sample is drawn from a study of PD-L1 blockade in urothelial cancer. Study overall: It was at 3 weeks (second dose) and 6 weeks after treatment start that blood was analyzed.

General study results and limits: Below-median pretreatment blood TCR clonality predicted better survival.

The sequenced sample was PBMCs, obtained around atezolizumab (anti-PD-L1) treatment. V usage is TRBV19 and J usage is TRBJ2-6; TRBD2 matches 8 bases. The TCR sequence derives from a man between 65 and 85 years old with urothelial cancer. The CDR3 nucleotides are TGTGCCAGTACGGGGGGGCTTGGGGCCAACGTCCTGACTTTC. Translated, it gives CASTGGLGANVLTF.